The 25 T cell receptor beta chains below come from one sample, sequenced in a study of CD8+CD57+ T cells in acquired aplastic anemia. Profiling that covered TCR beta VDJ and CDR3 relied on genomic DNA as its template. TCRdb processed the reads anew with MiXCR; each CDR3 protein has one entry. This table has more than 150,000 distinct CDR3 sequences, about three fifths appearing once. Sequencing was carried out using sorted CD4+, CD8+, or CD8+CD57+ T cells (not recorded which) from PBMCs. Receptors originate from a human donor with severe aplastic anemia or a healthy control (not recorded which).

The sample holds many counts of this clonotype. The gene calls are TRBV7-9 and TRBJ1-1; D may be TRBD1 (6 bases). This CDR3 has 16 residues. Germline V gene data show CDR1 as SEHNR and CDR2 as FQNEAQ (reference sequence). The V gene lost 5 bases and the J gene lost 2 bases, with 18 bases spanning the gap. For the CDR3, the DNA is TGTGCCAGCAGCCCAACCTCGTCGACAGGAAACACTGAAGCTTTCTTT. Translation: CASSPTSSTGNTEAFF.

This clonotype was detected once. The rearrangement uses TRBV10-3 and TRBJ2-5, with 7 nucleotides matching TRBD1. This CDR3 has 16 amino acids. With V trimmed by 0 bases and J by 3 bases, 7 bases remained unmatched. Germline V gene data show CDR1 as ENHRY and CDR2 as SYGVKD. For the CDR3, the DNA is TGTGCCATCAGTGAGTCGTCGATGACAGGGAAAGAGACCCAGTACTTC. It yields the protein CAISESSMTGKETQYF.

Concerning this clonotype itself: In this CDR3 the conserved last residue, phenylalanine or tryptophan, is missing, so a read error is likely. V usage is TRBV7-8 and J usage is TRBJ1-6, with D tentatively TRBD1 (5 bases). The germline gives CDR1 SGHVS, CDR2 FQNEAQ. V lost 1 base to trimming and J lost 10 bases, with 14 bases between them. This CDR3 is built from 15 residues. The CDR3 sequence: CASSLGARVESPLHL. As DNA, the CDR3 is TGTGCCAGCAGCTTAGGGGCCAGGGTGGAGTCACCCCTCCACCTT.

At least ten counts were recorded for this clonotype. The chain couples TRBV4-3 to TRBJ2-1; TRBD2 aligns across 12 bases. Trimming cost V 0 bases and J 8 bases; bases outside gene matches: 8. Germline V gene lookup returns CDR1 LGHNA and CDR2 YSLEER. The CDR3 sequence is 17 residues long. The CDR3 here is CASSQESTSGGSHEQFF. In DNA form, the CDR3 reads TGCGCCAGCAGCCAAGAAAGCACTAGCGGGGGGTCCCATGAGCAGTTCTTC.

The chain joins TRBV19 to TRBJ2-7, with unresolved D. The ends were cut back, 5 bases at V and 7 bases at J, with 12 bases in the middle. The germline V gene has CDR1 LNHDA and CDR2 SQIVND (reference sequence). The CDR3 has 12 amino acids. CDR3 sequence reads: CASSQGAQEQYF. For the CDR3, the DNA is TGTGCCAGTAGTCAAGGAGCTCAGGAGCAGTACTTC.

This clonotype was counted between two and nine times. The chain combines TRBV7-9 with TRBJ1-1, with 7 bases identical to TRBD1. Germline V gene lookup returns CDR1 SEHNR and CDR2 FQNEAQ (reference sequence). The trim removed 0 bases at V and 5 bases at J, leaving 3 bases unmatched. The CDR3 spans 14 residues. The CDR3 here is CASSLARGRTEAFF. Here the CDR3 DNA reads TGTGCCAGCAGCTTAGCCAGGGGGAGAACTGAAGCTTTCTTT.

The V call is TRBV25-1, the J call TRBJ2-5, with a tentative D call TRBD2 (5 bases). The CDR3 contains 13 residues. Germline V lookup: CDR1 MGHDK, CDR2 SYGVNS. Trimming pared 4 bases from V and 7 bases from J, leaving 13 bases between. The CDR3 protein is CASSGQIGGTQYF. The CDR3 DNA sequence: TGTGCCAGCAGTGGCCAAATCGGAGGGACCCAGTACTTC.

This chain connects TRBV10-3 to TRBJ1-2, with D perhaps matching TRBD1 (6 bases). This CDR3 region has 17 residues. The germline V gene encodes CDR1 ENHRY and CDR2 SYGVKD. Between the trimmed V and J ends, which lost 0 bases and 0 bases, there was a span of 14 bases. DNA for the CDR3: TGTGCCATCAGTGAGTCGATTACAGGGATAGCTAACTATGGCTACACCTTC. Protein: CAISESITGIANYGYTF.

The chain recombines TRBV20-1 with TRBJ2-1; D is perhaps TRBD2 (6 bases). The germline V and J ends were trimmed by 3 bases and 3 bases, with 6 bases remaining between them. Germline V gives CDR1 DFQATT, CDR2 SNEGSKA (reference sequence). This CDR3 is built from 12 residues. The CDR3 loop reads CSASGSYNEQFF. CDR3 DNA sequence: TGCAGTGCTAGCGGGAGCTACAATGAGCAGTTCTTC.

Remarks on this clonotype: A much larger clone differs from this one at a single base, so this may be a read error. As DNA, the CDR3 is TGTTCCAGCAGCTTTGAACTTGACAATGAGCGGTTCTTC. Encoded protein: CSSSFELDNERFF. The chain employs TRBV13 and TRBJ2-1; D unresolved. The CDR3 length is 13 residues. The germline CDR1 and CDR2 sequences are PRHDT and FYEKMQ (reference sequence).

The rearrangement joins TRBV20-1 to TRBJ2-1, with 11 bases fitting TRBD2. Trimming took 0 bases from V and 4 from J; bases not matched to a gene: 8. CDR1 and CDR2 (germline): DFQATT, SNEGSKA (reference sequence). CDR3 size: 17 residues. CDR3 sequence reads: CSARELPSGGLYNEQFF. The CDR3 coding sequence is TGCAGTGCTAGAGAATTGCCTAGCGGGGGGCTGTACAATGAGCAGTTCTTC.

This clonotype was seen only once. This chain uses TRBV7-2 with TRBJ2-3; D ambiguous. This CDR3 spans 13 amino acids. Trimming stripped 1 base from V and 5 bases from J, with 7 bases between. Germline-derived CDR1 and CDR2 are SGHTA and FQGNSA. This chain's CDR3 is CASSLDAEDTQYF. In DNA form, the CDR3 reads TGTGCCAGCAGCTTAGACGCCGAAGATACGCAGTATTTT. Filled out from reference TRBV7-2 and TRBJ2-3, the complete variable domain reads GAGVSQSPSNKVTEKGKDVELRCDPISGHTALYWYRQSLGQGLEFLIYFQGNSAPDKSGLPSDRFSAERTGGSVSTLTIQRTQQEDSAVYLCASSLDAEDTQYFGPGTRLTVL.

This clonotype was observed many times. The chain recombines TRBV7-8 with TRBJ2-7, with D perhaps matching TRBD1 or TRBD2 (5 bases each). The CDR3 sequence is 16 residues long. CDR1 is SGHVS, CDR2 FQNEAQ, per germline. V was clipped by 2 bases and J by 3 bases, with 17 bases between them. CDR3: CASSLKWGTADYEQYF. The CDR3 bases are TGTGCCAGCAGCTTAAAGTGGGGGACGGCAGACTACGAGCAGTACTTC.

The J gene is TRBJ2-1, the V gene TRBV7-9; 13 bases line up with TRBD2. The V gene's germline CDR1 is SEHNR and CDR2 FQNEAQ (reference sequence). V gave up 5 bases and J gave up 2 bases; unmatched junction bases: 3. The CDR3 runs to 16 residues. The CDR3 DNA sequence: TGTGCCAGCAGCCCGGGACTAGCGGGACCCTACAATGAGCAGTTCTTC. Protein: CASSPGLAGPYNEQFF.

This clonotype was observed a single time. A much larger clone lies a single base off, so this may be a read error. The rearrangement uses TRBV25-1 and TRBJ2-5; TRBD1 aligns across 9 bases. CDR3 size: 16 residues. The germline V gene encodes CDR1 MGHDK and CDR2 SYGVNS. The CDR3 region has the DNA TGTGCCAGCAGTTCCCACCGGGACAGGGTCGAAGAGATCCAGTACTTC. It is translated as CASSSHRDRVEEIQYF.

This sequence joins TRBV5-1 and TRBJ2-7; D may be TRBD1 (5 bases). This CDR3 comprises 14 residues. Germline CDR1 is SGHRS and CDR2 is YFSETQ. The V end lost 1 base, the J end lost 3 bases, and 11 bases lay between the germline ends. The CDR3 DNA is TGCGCCAGCAGCTTGATTGGCAGGGACTACGAGCAGTACTTC. Protein sequence: CASSLIGRDYEQYF.

This clonotype was recorded at least ten times. The rearrangement joins TRBV19 to TRBJ1-3; no clear D. Germline CDR1 is LNHDA and CDR2 is SQIVND (reference sequence). The CDR3 contains 14 residues. V dropped 3 bases and J dropped 2 bases, with 8 bases sitting between them. The CDR3 is CASSISLTGNTIYF. CDR3 in DNA: TGTGCCAGTAGTATTTCTCTTACTGGAAACACCATATATTTT.

The rearrangement links TRBV7-9 to TRBJ2-2; D not certain. The CDR3 consists of 16 residues. Germline V gene data show CDR1 as SEHNR and CDR2 as FQNEAQ (reference sequence). V was cut by 2 bases and J by 3 bases, with 13 bases left in between. The CDR3 region is CASSLTPAGYTGELFF. CDR3 nucleotide sequence: TGTGCCAGCAGCTTAACCCCCGCAGGTTACACCGGGGAGCTGTTTTTT.

Only a few counts were recorded for this clonotype. This rearrangement joins TRBV28 to TRBJ1-6; 7 bases fit TRBD1. The germline V gene has CDR1 MDHEN and CDR2 SYDVKM. The CDR3 totals 16 residues. The trim removed 2 bases at V and 6 bases at J, leaving 7 bases unmatched. This CDR3 is CASSLIGGTVNSPLHF. In nucleotides, the CDR3 is TGTGCCAGCAGTTTAATCGGGGGGACAGTTAATTCACCCCTCCACTTT. The full variable domain, in which reference TRBV28 and TRBJ1-6 provide the parts outside the CDR3, is DVKVTQSSRYLVKRTGEKVFLECVQDMDHENMFWYRQDPGLGLRLIYFSYDVKMKEKGDIPEGYSVSREKKERFSLILESASTNQTSMYLCASSLIGGTVNSPLHFGNGTRLTVT.

Worth noting for this clonotype: The final CDR3 position lacks the conserved phenylalanine or tryptophan, pointing to a likely read error. V and J are TRBV24-1 and TRBJ2-7; a weak D match, TRBD1 (5 bases). Trimming left V 6 bases short and J 3 bases short, with 11 bases between. The CDR3 is made up of 13 amino acids. CDR1 is KGHDR and CDR2 is SFDVKD in the germline V gene. CDR3 DNA sequence: TGTGCCACCAGTACGGCAGGACACTACGAGCAGTACTAC. This sequence encodes CATSTAGHYEQYY.

In its sample, this clonotype was seen many times. V usage is TRBV28 and J usage is TRBJ2-7, with TRBD1 as a possible D gene (6 bases). Trimming stripped 6 bases from V and 4 bases from J, with 19 bases between. Germline loops: CDR1 MDHEN, CDR2 SYDVKM. The CDR3 is made up of 15 amino acids. The CDR3 DNA is TGTGCCAGCAGCCTCATGACAGGCACAAGGTACGAGCAGTACTTC. Protein sequence: CASSLMTGTRYEQYF.

This clonotype was observed a few times. J is TRBJ1-2 and V is TRBV12-3 or TRBV12-4; D call uncertain. There are 12 residues in the CDR3. Trimming left V 8 bases short and J 6 bases short, with 13 bases between. CDR3: CASRPGYHGYTF. The CDR3 bases are TGTGCCAGCCGTCCGGGGTACCATGGCTACACCTTC.

This chain connects TRBV19 to TRBJ2-7; TRBD1 aligns across 7 bases. This CDR3 region has 14 residues. Unmatched junction bases numbered 5, after V lost 3 bases and J lost 3 bases. Germline-derived CDR1 and CDR2 are LNHDA and SQIVND (reference sequence). The CDR3 reads CASSIGQGVYEQYF. The CDR3 DNA sequence: TGTGCCAGTAGTATTGGGCAGGGGGTCTACGAGCAGTACTTC. Full variable domain (outside the CDR3, taken from reference TRBV19 and TRBJ2-7): DGGITQSPKYLFRKEGQNVTLSCEQNLNHDAMYWYRQDPGQGLRLIYYSQIVNDFQKGDIAEGYSVSREKKESFPLTVTSAQKNPTAFYLCASSIGQGVYEQYFGPGTRLTVT.

V and J are TRBV7-2 and TRBJ2-7, with D tentatively TRBD2 (5 bases). The germline CDR1 and CDR2 sequences are SGHTA and FQGNSA. V gave up 1 base and J gave up 6 bases, with 13 bases separating them. CDR3 length: 14 residues. CDR3: CASSLGLLGSEQYF. The CDR3 DNA follows: TGTGCCAGCAGCTTAGGTCTTCTAGGGAGCGAGCAGTACTTC.

V gene TRBV20-1 combines with J gene TRBJ1-1, with D maybe TRBD1 (6 bases). The CDR3 consists of 14 residues. Trimming left V 8 bases short and J 0 bases short, with 16 bases between. Germline CDR1 and CDR2: DFQATT and SNEGSKA (reference sequence). The CDR3, as DNA: TGCAGTCCAACGACAGGAATGTTGAACACTGAAGCTTTCTTT. The encoded protein is CSPTTGMLNTEAFF.